This TCR beta chain was sequenced in a study of blood T cells in healthy people across ages. A second PCR, run for about 7 to 11 cycles, used a sample-barcoded 5' primer plus a J-beta primer mix. Through a template-switch adaptor with 12 random nucleotides, each cDNA molecule received a tag. TCRdb reprocessed the 5' RACE reads via MiXCR and lists one record per CDR3 protein. Among about 940,000 distinct CDR3 sequences listed, under 50% were seen once. Many counts were recorded for this clonotype. This may be a read error, as it is one base from a much larger clone. The germline gives CDR1 SGHTA, CDR2 FQGNSA. Trimming cost V 5 bases and J 11 bases, with 27 bases left between them. The CDR3 is 16 amino acids.

This chain joins TRBV7-2 and TRBJ2-5; possibly TRBD1 for D (6 bases). Sequenced: blood. The receptor comes from a man younger than 40 in good health. The CDR3 reads CASSVTGTKGYNEQYF. The CDR3 DNA reads as TGTGCCAGCAGCGTGACCGGGACAAAAGGATACAATGAGCAGTACTTC.